One and the same sample provided the 11 T cell receptor beta chains below, sequenced in a study of regulatory T cells in long-lasting Graves disease. Libraries of TCR beta came from iRepertoire HTBI primers plus Arm-PCR of CDR3 regions. TCRdb fed the multiplex PCR reads into MiXCR, producing one record per CDR3 protein. Of 520,000 or so distinct CDR3 sequences detected, more than 10% appear once; the ten largest clones hold about 8.9%. Sample time point: newly diagnosed GD, antithyroid drugs for less than 3 months. PBMC-derived RNA was used for the TCR library. These same data were also listed under a study on T cells in Graves' hyperthyroidism and ophthalmopathy.

Sequenced here: peripheral blood mononuclear cells (PBMCs), sampled at new diagnosis, from a patient treated with antithyroid drugs. These receptors all stem from a woman aged 25 to 45 with Graves disease.

In its sample, this clonotype was seen many times. This chain uses TRBV12-3 or TRBV12-4 with TRBJ1-1, with no clear D. With 3 bases removed from V and 6 bases from J, the gap between germline ends came to 8 bases. This CDR3 comprises 12 residues. The CDR3 DNA follows: TGTGCCAGCAGTTTTTATATCTCTGAAGCTTTCTTT. Its translation is CASSFYISEAFF.

V and J are TRBV6-2 or TRBV6-3 and TRBJ2-7; D remains unclear. The V end lost 3 bases, the J end lost 0 bases, and 9 bases lay between the germline ends. Per germline, CDR1 MNHEY and CDR2 SVGEGT. The CDR3 covers 14 residues. CDR3 sequence: CASSYVSGSYEQYF. CDR3 DNA sequence: TGTGCCAGCAGTTATGTTTCTGGCTCCTACGAGCAGTACTTC.

This clonotype was seen ten or more times. The rearrangement joins TRBV10-3 to TRBJ2-1, with 7 bases matching TRBD2. CDR3 length equals 16 residues. Germline V gene data show CDR1 as ENHRY and CDR2 as SYGVKD. Trimming took 6 bases from V and 3 from J; bases not matched to a gene: 11. CDR3 residues: CAISITGGRSYNEQFF. CDR3 in DNA: TGTGCCATCAGCATTACTGGCGGGAGAAGCTACAATGAGCAGTTCTTC.

This clonotype was detected ten times or more. The gene calls are TRBV30 and TRBJ2-7, with TRBD2 as a possible D gene (6 bases). The V end was cut by 5 bases, the J end by 0 bases, with 11 bases between. The CDR3 is 13 residues long. Germline values: CDR1 GTSNPN, CDR2 SVGIG (reference sequence). CDR3 loop: CAWSGTGSYEQYF. The CDR3 DNA follows: TGTGCCTGGTCCGGGACTGGCTCCTACGAGCAGTACTTC.

This clonotype was seen repeatedly, ten times or more. This chain links TRBV7-9 with TRBJ1-2, with D unresolved. The CDR3 contains 16 residues. Germline CDR1 reads SEHNR; CDR2 reads FQNEAQ (reference sequence). V dropped 4 bases and J dropped 1 base, with 16 bases sitting between them. CDR3 sequence (DNA): TGTGCCAGCAGCTCCCAAACCCCCGTGGGTAACTATGGCTACACCTTC. It codes for CASSSQTPVGNYGYTF.

This clonotype came up many times. The chain employs TRBV7-2 and TRBJ2-5, with a weak D call TRBD1 (6 bases). The CDR3 covers 16 residues. From germline, CDR1 is SGHTA and CDR2 FQGNSA. The V and J ends lost 4 bases and 6 bases respectively, with 21 bases between them. The CDR3 DNA reads TGTGCCAGCAGCTCACCCGGTGGGGGCTTACTCAAGACCCAGTACTTC. It encodes CASSSPGGGLLKTQYF.

This clonotype was observed at least ten times. The rearrangement joins TRBV9 to TRBJ2-3; 10 bases map to TRBD1. Per germline, CDR1 SGDLS and CDR2 YYNGEE. This CDR3 is 17 amino acids long. The J segment lost 0 bases and the V segment lost 4 bases, leaving 8 bases of the junction unmatched. CDR3 protein: CASSPTGTGASTDTQYF. CDR3 bases: TGTGCCAGCAGCCCAACCGGGACAGGGGCAAGCACAGATACGCAGTATTTT. Drawing the rest from reference TRBV9 and TRBJ2-3, the complete variable domain is DSGVTQTPKHLITATGQRVTLRCSPRSGDLSVYWYQQSLDQGLQFLIQYYNGEERAKGNILERFSAQQFPDLHSELNLSSLELGDSALYFCASSPTGTGASTDTQYFGPGTRLTVL.

A remark on this clonotype: Being one base from a much bigger clone, this may be a read error. The chain combines TRBV7-8 with TRBJ2-1; D uncertain. Trimming left V 5 bases short and J 10 bases short, with 18 bases between. Germline CDR1 is SGHVS and CDR2 is FQNEAQ. The CDR3 length is 14 residues. CDR3 nucleotide sequence: TGTGCCAGCAGCCCCCGGCCCTTAGGCGGAGAGCAGTTCTTC. It encodes CASSPRPLGGEQFF. Drawing the rest from reference TRBV7-8 and TRBJ2-1, the complete variable domain is GAGVSQSPRYKVAKRGQDVALRCDPISGHVSLFWYQQALGQGPEFLTYFQNEAQLDKSGLPSDRFFAERPEGSVSTLKIQRTQQEDSAVYLCASSPRPLGGEQFFGPGTRLTVL.

This clonotype has only a few counts. The chain has TRBV5-1 and TRBJ1-4, with 7 nucleotides matching TRBD1. CDR1 is SGHRS and CDR2 is YFSETQ in the germline V gene. CDR3 length equals 14 residues. V was pared by 5 bases and J by 4 bases, with 5 bases of the junction left unmatched. CDR3 sequence (DNA): TGCGCCAGCAGAAGACAGGGTGGTAATGAAAAACTGTTTTTT. This codes for CASRRQGGNEKLFF.

The CDR3: CASSLRPVGIEKLFF. CDR3 bases: TGTGCCAGCAGTTTAAGGCCAGTGGGTATCGAAAAACTGTTTTTT. V gene TRBV28 combines with J gene TRBJ1-4; no firm D call. The CDR3 contains 15 residues. The V end was cut by 2 bases, the J end by 8 bases, with 15 bases between. The germline gives CDR1 MDHEN, CDR2 SYDVKM.

This clonotype has just a few counts. The chain uses TRBV30 and TRBJ2-6; tentative D call: TRBD1 (6 bases). Germline-derived CDR1 and CDR2 are GTSNPN and SVGIG (reference sequence). This CDR3 spans 17 amino acids. Trimming took off 8 bases at V and 0 bases at J, with 20 bases between the two ends. The CDR3 region is CAGVSGAGASGANVLTF. In DNA form, the CDR3 reads TGTGCCGGAGTGTCAGGGGCCGGGGCCTCTGGGGCCAACGTCCTGACTTTC.